Sequencing of this T cell receptor (beta chain) was carried out in a study of T cell clonotyping in hematopoietic cell transplantation. On this clone itself: Antigen specificity is unknown.

Findings and limits, study-wide: Pathologically expanded recipient clonotypes increased progressively from day 30 to day 180 as diversity fell. CD4 and CD8 repertoire contributions could not be separated without sorting. Few recipient clonotypes overlapped donors; over 95% were de novo at given depth. Broader posttransplant TCR repertoire diversity was predicted by graft donor and pretransplant recipient Inverse Simpson Index values.

CDR3 length: 15 amino acids. Germline V gene lookup returns CDR1 LNHDA and CDR2 SQIVND (reference sequence). After removal of 7 bases from V and 2 bases from J, the junction contained 8 bases not matched to a gene. Profiled with immunoSEQ multiplex PCR; TCRdb holds only in-frame clones, not every one. The sample shows roughly 40,000 clones, roughly 94% of them seen only once. Sample: peripheral blood mononuclear cells. This chain connects TRBV19 to TRBJ1-2; TRBD1 matches at 9 bases. The sequence derives from a woman in her fifties or sixties in good health. Some clones in this sample may be carry-over from other donors' samples. This chain's CDR3 is CASNNPGTGNYGYTF. Written as DNA, the CDR3 is TGTGCCAGTAACAATCCTGGGACAGGGAACTATGGCTACACCTTC. Full variable domain (remainder filled in from reference TRBV19 and TRBJ1-2): DGGITQSPKYLFRKEGQNVTLSCEQNLNHDAMYWYRQDPGQGLRLIYYSQIVNDFQKGDIAEGYSVSREKKESFPLTVTSAQKNPTAFYLCASNNPGTGNYGYTFGSGTRLTVV.